A selection of T cell receptor beta chains follows, all from one sample in a study of blood T cell repertoires in COVID-19. Profiling relied on immunoSEQ multiplex PCR, and the TCRdb table lists in-frame clones only, not all of them. The repertoire holds 100,000 to 150,000 clones, 75% to 85% seen once, with about 39% in the top ten. The sequenced sample was peripheral blood. Every receptor here comes from a man aged 40-49 years with active or convalescent COVID-19. Both conserved end residues are part of each CDR3. D genes are given only for firm matches. Clone size is given for some rows only: seen once, a few or many times, or a class if the clone is expanded.

d_gene: NA; abundance: NA; len: 16; j_gene: TRBJ2-7; v_gene: TRBV15; CDR3nt: TGTGCCACCAGCAGAGTCCCTGGCCCGGGAACCCACGAGCAGTACTTC; CDR3aa: CATSRVPGPGTHEQYF
d_gene: NA; abundance: NA; len: 14; j_gene: TRBJ2-1; v_gene: TRBV18; CDR3nt: TGTGCCAGCTCACCCAGCCAGGTTAACAATGAGCAGTTCTTC; CDR3aa: CASSPSQVNNEQFF
d_gene: NA; abundance: NA; len: 13; j_gene: TRBJ2-7; v_gene: TRBV19; CDR3nt: TGTGCCAGTATGGGGCGGGACTCCTACGAGCAGTACTTC; CDR3aa: CASMGRDSYEQYF
d_gene: TRBD2; abundance: NA; len: 16; j_gene: TRBJ2-2; v_gene: TRBV28; CDR3nt: TGTGCCAGCAGTTTAGGCCGGGGCGGGGGGACCGGGGAGCTGTTTTTT; CDR3aa: CASSLGRGGGTGELFF
d_gene: TRBD1; abundance: once; len: 15; j_gene: TRBJ2-3; v_gene: TRBV5-4; CDR3nt: TGTGCCAGCAGTTATGATGGGACAGGGGCAGATACGCAGTATTTT; CDR3aa: CASSYDGTGADTQYF
d_gene: NA; abundance: NA; len: 13; j_gene: TRBJ1-2; v_gene: TRBV9; CDR3nt: TGTGCCAGCAGCCCAATGGAGGGGAATGGCTACACCTTC; CDR3aa: CASSPMEGNGYTF
d_gene: TRBD1; abundance: NA; len: 16; j_gene: TRBJ2-6; v_gene: TRBV4-3; CDR3nt: TGCGCCAGCAGCCACGCACAGGGGACTGGGGCCAACGTCCTGACTTTC; CDR3aa: CASSHAQGTGANVLTF
d_gene: NA; abundance: NA; len: 12; j_gene: TRBJ2-7; v_gene: TRBV6-5; CDR3nt: TGTGCCAGCAGCCCAGAGGGGGACGAGCAGTACTTC; CDR3aa: CASSPEGDEQYF
d_gene: NA; abundance: NA; len: 14; j_gene: TRBJ2-7; v_gene: TRBV19; CDR3nt: TGTGCCAGTAGTATAGATTCCCAGGGGATCGAGCAGTACTTC; CDR3aa: CASSIDSQGIEQYF
d_gene: TRBD1; abundance: NA; len: 16; j_gene: TRBJ2-7; v_gene: TRBV18; CDR3nt: TGTGCCAGCTCACCAACTGCTACAGGGGGCTTCTACGAGCAGTACTTC; CDR3aa: CASSPTATGGFYEQYF
d_gene: NA; abundance: NA; len: 15; j_gene: TRBJ2-7; v_gene: TRBV9; CDR3nt: TGTGCCAGCAGCGTAGGGGGCGGGGTCTCCTACGAGCAGTACTTC; CDR3aa: CASSVGGGVSYEQYF
d_gene: TRBD1; abundance: NA; len: 16; j_gene: TRBJ1-5; v_gene: TRBV9; CDR3nt: TGTGCCAGCAGCGCCTCTTGGGACAGCAAATATCAGCCCCAGCATTTT; CDR3aa: CASSASWDSKYQPQHF
d_gene: NA; abundance: NA; len: 17; j_gene: TRBJ2-1; v_gene: TRBV7-9; CDR3nt: TGTGCCAGCAGCTTAGACAGAATTAATAATTATCCCAATGAGCAGTTCTTC; CDR3aa: CASSLDRINNYPNEQFF
d_gene: NA; abundance: NA; len: 14; j_gene: TRBJ2-3; v_gene: TRBV11-2; CDR3nt: TGTGCCAGCAGCTTTAGGGGGGGGGATGATACGCAGTATTTT; CDR3aa: CASSFRGGDDTQYF
d_gene: TRBD2; abundance: few; len: 15; j_gene: TRBJ2-4; v_gene: TRBV6-1; CDR3nt: TGTGCCAGCAGTGAGCTAGCGGGGGCGAGGGACATTCAGTACTTC; CDR3aa: CASSELAGARDIQYF
d_gene: NA; abundance: NA; len: 13; j_gene: TRBJ1-4; v_gene: TRBV28; CDR3nt: TGTGCCAGCGGGCTTCTCAGGGGTGAAAAACTGTTTTTT; CDR3aa: CASGLLRGEKLFF
d_gene: NA; abundance: NA; len: 15; j_gene: TRBJ1-5; v_gene: TRBV1; CDR3nt: TGCACCAGCAAACCGGGACAGGGGTGTCGGCAGCCCCAGCATTTT; CDR3aa: CTSKPGQGCRQPQHF
d_gene: NA; abundance: NA; len: 13; j_gene: TRBJ2-7; v_gene: TRBV6-5; CDR3nt: TGTGCCGCCGGGATCCGGCCCTCATGGGAGCAGTACTTC; CDR3aa: CAAGIRPSWEQYF
d_gene: NA; abundance: NA; len: 14; j_gene: TRBJ1-1; v_gene: TRBV5-4; CDR3nt: TGTGCCAGCAGCTTGGCAAACCAGGGCACTGAAGCTTTCTTT; CDR3aa: CASSLANQGTEAFF
d_gene: NA; abundance: NA; len: 16; j_gene: TRBJ2-2; v_gene: TRBV11-3; CDR3nt: TGTGCCAGCAGCTTTAATATCCAGGGCTTGAACGGGGAGCTGTTTTTT; CDR3aa: CASSFNIQGLNGELFF
d_gene: NA; abundance: NA; len: 15; j_gene: TRBJ2-7; v_gene: TRBV5-1; CDR3nt: TGCGCCAGCAGGGTAAGCACAATAGCGTCCTACGAGCAGTACTTC; CDR3aa: CASRVSTIASYEQYF
d_gene: TRBD1; abundance: NA; len: 12; j_gene: TRBJ1-5; v_gene: TRBV28; CDR3nt: TGTGCCAGCATCGACAGGGATCAGCCCCAGCATTTT; CDR3aa: CASIDRDQPQHF
d_gene: TRBD1; abundance: NA; len: 17; j_gene: TRBJ1-2; v_gene: TRBV27; CDR3nt: TGTGCCAGTGGCGCCGTGGGGACAGAGAAAGCTAACTATGGCTACACCTTC; CDR3aa: CASGAVGTEKANYGYTF
d_gene: NA; abundance: NA; len: 14; j_gene: TRBJ2-7; v_gene: TRBV30; CDR3nt: TGTGCCTGGAATCTCCGACTACAAGGCGGTGAGCAGTACTTC; CDR3aa: CAWNLRLQGGEQYF
d_gene: NA; abundance: NA; len: 15; j_gene: TRBJ1-1; v_gene: TRBV29-1; CDR3nt: TGCAGCGTTGAAATCTCTGGGCAGAAGGTAACTGAAGCTTTCTTT; CDR3aa: CSVEISGQKVTEAFF
d_gene: NA; abundance: once; len: 17; j_gene: TRBJ2-5; v_gene: TRBV27; CDR3nt: TGTGCCAGCAGTTTATATCGGGAGCCAGGGATGTTGAAGACCCAGTACTTC; CDR3aa: CASSLYREPGMLKTQYF
d_gene: TRBD1; abundance: NA; len: 15; j_gene: TRBJ2-2; v_gene: TRBV6-5; CDR3nt: TGTGCCAGCAGAATTGACAGGGAGAACACCGGGGAGCTGTTTTTT; CDR3aa: CASRIDRENTGELFF
d_gene: NA; abundance: NA; len: 11; j_gene: TRBJ1-1; v_gene: TRBV20-1; CDR3nt: TGCAGTGCTAGGGCTGCCGCAGAAGCTTTCTTT; CDR3aa: CSARAAAEAFF
d_gene: NA; abundance: NA; len: 19; j_gene: TRBJ2-6; v_gene: TRBV4-3; CDR3nt: TGCGCCAGCAGCCAAGGTCGACAGGTGACCTCTTACGGGGCCAACGTCCTGACTTTC; CDR3aa: CASSQGRQVTSYGANVLTF
d_gene: TRBD2; abundance: once; len: 20; j_gene: TRBJ2-1; v_gene: TRBV7-6; CDR3nt: TGTGCCAGCAGCTTAAGTCCGGCCGGGGGGCTAGCGGGAGCTTACAATGAGCAGTTCTTC; CDR3aa: CASSLSPAGGLAGAYNEQFF
d_gene: NA; abundance: NA; len: 14; j_gene: TRBJ2-5; v_gene: TRBV28; CDR3nt: TGTGCCAGCACCTCCTCACAGGGTAGCGAGACCCAGTACTTC; CDR3aa: CASTSSQGSETQYF
d_gene: TRBD2; abundance: many; len: 16; j_gene: TRBJ2-1; v_gene: TRBV7-2; CDR3nt: TGTGCCAGCAGCTTAGACGGGACTAGCTCCTACAATGAGCAGTTCTTC; CDR3aa: CASSLDGTSSYNEQFF
d_gene: NA; abundance: NA; len: 17; j_gene: TRBJ2-7; v_gene: TRBV4-3; CDR3nt: TGCGCCAGCAGCCAAGGGGCTTTTGGACAGTATGGCTACGAGCAGTACTTC; CDR3aa: CASSQGAFGQYGYEQYF
d_gene: NA; abundance: NA; len: 15; j_gene: TRBJ2-7; v_gene: TRBV7-9; CDR3nt: TGTGCCAGCAGCTCCCGGGGGGCGAACTCCTACGAGCAGTACTTC; CDR3aa: CASSSRGANSYEQYF
d_gene: NA; abundance: few; len: 17; j_gene: TRBJ2-1; v_gene: TRBV2; CDR3nt: TGTGCCAGCAGTGAGGGCGCAACGCCCGCCGCCTACAATGAGCAGTTCTTC; CDR3aa: CASSEGATPAAYNEQFF
d_gene: NA; abundance: NA; len: 14; j_gene: TRBJ1-1; v_gene: TRBV9; CDR3nt: TGTGCCAGCAGCTCCCAGTCGTCGAACACTGAAGCTTTCTTT; CDR3aa: CASSSQSSNTEAFF
d_gene: NA; abundance: NA; len: 15; j_gene: TRBJ1-2; v_gene: TRBV5-6; CDR3nt: TGTGCCAGCACCTCACCCCAAACAGGGCACTATGGCTACACCTTC; CDR3aa: CASTSPQTGHYGYTF
d_gene: TRBD1; abundance: NA; len: 13; j_gene: TRBJ1-1; v_gene: TRBV29-1; CDR3nt: TGCAGCGTTGATGGGACAGGGGGCACTGAAGCTTTCTTT; CDR3aa: CSVDGTGGTEAFF
d_gene: NA; abundance: NA; len: 16; j_gene: TRBJ2-1; v_gene: TRBV7-2; CDR3nt: TGTGCCAGCAGCGGCCGAGGTACGATCGGGGGCAATGAGCAGTTCTTC; CDR3aa: CASSGRGTIGGNEQFF
d_gene: TRBD1; abundance: NA; len: 22; j_gene: TRBJ2-3; v_gene: TRBV10-3; CDR3nt: TGTGCCATCATTGTGAGCCGGAAAAAGCTGGGACAGAATCTACAAAGCACAGATACGCAGTATTTT; CDR3aa: CAIIVSRKKLGQNLQSTDTQYF
d_gene: NA; abundance: medium-sized; len: 13; j_gene: TRBJ2-3; v_gene: TRBV3-1/TRBV3-2; CDR3nt: TGTGCCAGCAGAAAAGGCGGATCAGATACGCAGTATTTT; CDR3aa: CASRKGGSDTQYF